What follows are 28 T cell receptor beta chains derived from one specimen sequenced in a study of shared clonotypes between healthy human individuals (dated by TCRdb to the early 2020s). Library generation was performed with the immunoSEQ multiplex PCR assay. TCRdb limited this immuneACCESS table to in-frame rearrangements with V and J called. A share of clones is missing; checked studies link under half to unresolved V genes, and the rest is unexplained. In this sample the table shows approximately 1,500,000 clones, roughly 95% of which occur a single time. Approximately 1.1% of the sample goes to the ten largest clones. The sequencing sample was made of naive CD4+ T cells sorted from blood. Explained via the paper, the cell subset or site label denotes: CD45RA+ positively selected. The receptor source for this set is a young man in good health.

This chain links TRBV6-5 with TRBJ2-3; the D gene is possibly TRBD2 (6 bases). V lost 4 bases and J lost 1, with 9 bases in between. This CDR3 contains 14 residues. Per germline, CDR1 MNHEY and CDR2 SVGAGI. CDR3 coding DNA: TGTGCCAGCAGTTTAGCGGTGGGCACAGATACGCAGTATTTT. It encodes CASSLAVGTDTQYF.

On this clone itself: This sample also contains other DNA sequences that code for the same CDR3. The chain joins TRBV20-1 to TRBJ2-3; perhaps TRBD1 as D (5 bases). Trimming cost V 6 bases and J 4 bases, with 8 bases left between them. This CDR3 is 11 amino acids long. CDR1 is DFQATT and CDR2 is SNEGSKA in the germline V gene (reference sequence). DNA of the CDR3: TGCAGTGCGCCCAGGGCAGATACGCAGTATTTT. It codes for CSAPRADTQYF.

CDR3 residues: CASSFWQEAYEQYF. As DNA, the CDR3 is TGTGCCAGCAGTTTTTGGCAGGAGGCCTACGAGCAGTACTTC. The rearrangement joins TRBV28 to TRBJ2-7; D possibly corresponds to TRBD2 (5 bases). Germline-derived CDR1 and CDR2 are MDHEN and SYDVKM. This CDR3 region has 14 residues. V shed 3 bases and J shed 2 bases, with 11 bases lying between them.

The V call is TRBV30, the J call TRBJ2-1; D is ambiguous. The V and J ends lost 1 base and 5 bases respectively, with 12 bases between them. Germline-derived CDR1 and CDR2 are GTSNPN and SVGIG (reference sequence). The CDR3 extends over 14 amino acids. The CDR3 region is CAWSATDRHNEQFF. The CDR3 DNA reads TGTGCCTGGAGTGCCACCGACCGACACAATGAGCAGTTCTTC.

The V and J genes are TRBV4-1 and TRBJ1-2; tentative D call: TRBD1 (5 bases). Trimming removed 0 bases at V and 6 bases at J, with 17 bases between. CDR3 size: 16 residues. The V gene's germline CDR1 is MGHRA and CDR2 YSYEKL. The CDR3 DNA sequence: TGCGCCAGCAGCCAAGAATTCCCAGGGAGAGTAGATGGCTACACCTTC. Translated: CASSQEFPGRVDGYTF.

The chain is built from TRBV7-9 and TRBJ2-4; tentatively, D is TRBD1 (6 bases). Trimming left V 1 base short and J 0 bases short, with 16 bases between. The CDR3 has 18 residues. Germline V gene data show CDR1 as SEHNR and CDR2 as FQNEAQ (reference sequence). The CDR3 nucleotides are TGTGCCAGCAGCTTAGTGGGGGCGGAGACACTAGCCAAAAACATTCAGTACTTC. Amino acids: CASSLVGAETLAKNIQYF.

J is TRBJ2-3 and V is TRBV5-4; D is uncertain. Germline V gives CDR1 SGHNT, CDR2 YYREEE (reference sequence). V lost 2 bases, J lost 5 bases, and 6 bases lay in between. This CDR3 region has 12 residues. The CDR3 bases are TGTGCCAGCAGCTTCCAAGGAGATACGCAGTATTTT. Protein product: CASSFQGDTQYF.

The rearrangement uses TRBV2 and TRBJ1-2; the D gene is possibly TRBD1 (5 bases). CDR1 and CDR2 from the germline V gene are SNHLY and FYNNEI. The CDR3 runs to 13 residues. V was pared by 6 bases and J by 6 bases, with 14 bases between. DNA of the CDR3: TGTGCCAGCAGATATACTGTGGGGGATGGCTACACCTTC. Protein: CASRYTVGDGYTF.

The chain uses TRBV10-2 and TRBJ2-7; possible D gene TRBD1, 5 bases. The CDR3 has 13 amino acids. Germline assignment: CDR1 WSHSY and CDR2 SAAADI. V lost 0 bases and J lost 9, with 12 bases in between. Here the CDR3 reads CASSESKLQGQYF. Written as DNA, the CDR3 is TGCGCCAGCAGTGAGTCAAAGCTCCAGGGGCAGTACTTC.

The chain couples TRBV5-4 to TRBJ2-1; D ambiguous. Germline V CDR1 and CDR2: SGHNT, YYREEE (reference sequence). CDR3 length: 16 residues. V dropped 4 bases and J dropped 1 base, with 15 bases sitting between them. CDR3 in DNA: TGTGCCAGCAGCCCACAGATCGGCTCGTCCTACAATGAGCAGTTCTTC. Translation: CASSPQIGSSYNEQFF.

This chain links TRBV27 with TRBJ1-5; D possibly corresponds to TRBD1 (5 bases). Per the germline V gene, CDR1 is MNHEY and CDR2 is SMNVEV (reference sequence). CDR3 length: 15 amino acids. Trimming cost V 2 bases and J 4 bases, with 12 bases left between them. As DNA, the CDR3 is TGTGCCAGCAGTTTAAACGCAGGGCGGAATCAGCCCCAGCATTTT. Its translation is CASSLNAGRNQPQHF.

The V gene is TRBV4-1, the J gene TRBJ2-7; 11 positions match TRBD2. This CDR3 is 17 amino acids long. Germline CDR1 reads MGHRA; CDR2 reads YSYEKL. With 3 bases clipped from V and 9 bases from J, the junction kept 16 bases outside the gene matches. CDR3 DNA sequence: TGCGCCAGCAGCCATAGCCGCGATTCGACTAGCGGGGATTCGCAGTACTTC. This gives the protein CASSHSRDSTSGDSQYF.

The rearrangement links TRBV5-1 to TRBJ1-1; D may be TRBD1 (5 bases). V was cut by 4 bases and J by 1 base, with 11 bases left in between. Per germline, CDR1 SGHRS and CDR2 YFSETQ. The CDR3 consists of 14 residues. This chain's CDR3 is CASSPGAPNTEAFF. As DNA, the CDR3 is TGCGCCAGCAGCCCCGGGGCCCCGAACACTGAAGCTTTCTTT.

The chain carries TRBV2 and TRBJ1-5; TRBD1 might be the D (6 bases). Germline lookup yields CDR1 SNHLY and CDR2 FYNNEI. The CDR3 spans 13 residues. V lost 7 bases and J lost 6, with 13 bases in between. CDR3 nucleotides: TGTGCCAGCAAGCCACAGGGAGGTCAGCCCCAGCATTTT. This gives the protein CASKPQGGQPQHF.

V and J are TRBV18 and TRBJ2-3, with 13 positions matching TRBD2. CDR3 length equals 17 residues. The germline V gene encodes CDR1 KGHSH and CDR2 LQKENI. Trimming cost V 2 bases and J 1 base; bases outside gene matches: 3. The CDR3 here is CASSPGGTSGGTDTQYF. DNA of the CDR3: TGTGCCAGCTCACCAGGCGGGACTAGCGGGGGCACAGATACGCAGTATTTT. The full variable domain, its missing parts supplied by reference TRBV18 and TRBJ2-3, is NAGVMQNPRHLVRRRGQEARLRCSPMKGHSHVYWYRQLPEEGLKFMVYLQKENIIDESGMPKERFSAEFPKEGPSILRIQQVVRGDSAAYFCASSPGGTSGGTDTQYFGPGTRLTVL.

The rearrangement links TRBV27 to TRBJ2-1; 12 nucleotides line up with TRBD2. The CDR3 extends over 17 amino acids. V was clipped by 1 base and J by 1 base; unmatched bases: 2. Germline values: CDR1 MNHEY, CDR2 SMNVEV (reference sequence). The CDR3 here is CASSLFTSGGSYNEQFF. CDR3 sequence (DNA): TGTGCCAGCAGTTTATTTACTAGCGGGGGGTCCTACAATGAGCAGTTCTTC.

This chain links TRBV29-1 with TRBJ2-3, with D unresolved. The germline gives CDR1 SQVTM, CDR2 ANQGSEA. The CDR3 spans 15 residues. Trimming pared 6 bases from V and 0 bases from J, leaving 16 bases between. Here the CDR3 DNA reads TGCAGCGTCCAGGAAGCAGGCCCTAGCACAGATACGCAGTATTTT. This encodes CSVQEAGPSTDTQYF.

This chain links TRBV14 with TRBJ2-1; unclear D gene. V was pared by 0 bases and J by 3 bases, with 12 bases between. CDR3 length equals 16 residues. Germline V gene lookup returns CDR1 SGHDN and CDR2 FVKESK. CDR3: CASSQDRQANYNEQFF. The DNA for the CDR3 is TGTGCCAGCAGCCAAGATCGGCAGGCTAACTACAATGAGCAGTTCTTC.

The chain uses TRBV11-3 and TRBJ2-1; 8 positions match TRBD2. Germline loops: CDR1 SGHNT, CDR2 YENEEA. The CDR3 is 16 residues long. J was trimmed by 0 bases and V by 6 bases; bases with no gene match: 7. The CDR3 sequence is CASSPGLALSYNEQFF. The CDR3 DNA is TGTGCCAGCAGTCCAGGACTAGCCCTCTCCTACAATGAGCAGTTCTTC.

This chain links TRBV27 with TRBJ2-4, with 7 bases identical to TRBD1. CDR3 length: 17 residues. Germline CDR1 MNHEY, CDR2 SMNVEV (reference sequence). The junction had 15 bases not matched to a gene; V was cut back by 7 bases and J by 3 bases. The CDR3 region is CASIPPGDRRIKNIQYF. In DNA form, the CDR3 reads TGTGCCAGCATCCCCCCCGGGGACAGACGAATCAAAAACATTCAGTACTTC.

The chain has TRBV11-2 and TRBJ2-2; no clear D. V gave up 3 bases and J gave up 8 bases, with 10 bases separating them. Germline CDR1 and CDR2: SGHAT and FQNNGV. The CDR3 length is 13 residues. CDR3 protein: CASSFSVSGELFF. The CDR3, as DNA: TGTGCCAGCAGCTTTTCGGTTTCGGGGGAGCTGTTTTTT.

V gene TRBV7-3 combines with J gene TRBJ2-7; maybe TRBD2 (5 bases). The CDR3 is 15 residues long. Per the germline V gene, CDR1 is SGHTA and CDR2 is FQGTGA. V was shortened by 2 bases and J by 4 bases, with 15 bases between the two germline ends. In nucleotides, the CDR3 is TGTGCCAGCAGCTTATACGGGGAAAATACTTACGAGCAGTACTTC. This encodes CASSLYGENTYEQYF.

This clone has only one observation. The J gene is TRBJ1-2, the V gene TRBV10-3; TRBD1 matches at 7 bases. This CDR3 has 13 amino acids. Germline V gene lookup returns CDR1 ENHRY and CDR2 SYGVKD. V gave up 4 bases and J gave up 3 bases; unmatched junction bases: 2. CDR3 sequence reads: CAISGQGDYGYTF. The CDR3 DNA reads TGTGCCATCAGTGGGCAGGGGGACTATGGCTACACCTTC.

V and J are TRBV29-1 and TRBJ1-2; D not certain. Germline V gene data show CDR1 as SQVTM and CDR2 as ANQGSEA. V lost 4 bases and J lost 3, with 12 bases in between. This CDR3 region has 13 residues. DNA of the CDR3: TGCAGCGTTGTTTCCGGTCGGGACTATGGCTACACCTTC. This encodes CSVVSGRDYGYTF. The full variable domain, rest sourced from reference TRBV29-1 and TRBJ1-2, is SAVISQKPSRDICQRGTSLTIQCQVDSQVTMMFWYRQQPGQSLTLIATANQGSEATYESGFVIDKFPISRPNLTFSTLTVSNMSPEDSSIYLCSVVSGRDYGYTFGSGTRLTVV.

The genes are TRBV5-4 and TRBJ2-3; D is perhaps TRBD1 or TRBD2 (6 bases each). Germline CDR1 and CDR2: SGHNT and YYREEE (reference sequence). Trimming shortened V by 3 bases and J by 4 bases, and 12 bases separated the two germline ends. The CDR3 extends over 14 amino acids. The CDR3 here is CASSSSRGADTQYF. The CDR3 bases are TGTGCCAGCAGCTCCTCGAGGGGGGCAGATACGCAGTATTTT. The variable domain in full, with the rest retrieved from reference TRBV5-4 and TRBJ2-3, is ETGVTQSPTHLIKTRGQQVTLRCSSQSGHNTVSWYQQALGQGPQFIFQYYREEENGRGNFPPRFSGLQFPNYSSELNVNALELDDSALYLCASSSSRGADTQYFGPGTRLTVL.

The chain combines TRBV28 with TRBJ2-7, with D hard to call. Germline lookup yields CDR1 MDHEN and CDR2 SYDVKM. With 3 bases removed from V and 1 base from J, the gap between germline ends came to 13 bases. The CDR3 consists of 15 residues. CDR3 region: CASSFNPNPSYEQYF. In nucleotides, the CDR3 is TGTGCCAGCAGTTTTAATCCGAACCCATCCTACGAGCAGTACTTC.

This rearrangement joins TRBV28 to TRBJ2-5; tentative D call: TRBD2 (5 bases). Germline V gives CDR1 MDHEN, CDR2 SYDVKM. The CDR3 extends over 14 amino acids. V dropped 5 bases and J dropped 4 bases, with 14 bases sitting between them. The CDR3 region is CASSPSGSGETQYF. The DNA for the CDR3 is TGTGCCAGCAGTCCCTCGGGAAGTGGAGAGACCCAGTACTTC. Using reference TRBV28 and TRBJ2-5 for the parts outside the CDR3, the full variable domain is DVKVTQSSRYLVKRTGEKVFLECVQDMDHENMFWYRQDPGLGLRLIYFSYDVKMKEKGDIPEGYSVSREKKERFSLILESASTNQTSMYLCASSPSGSGETQYFGPGTRLLVL.

The CDR3 DNA sequence: TGTGCCAGCAGCTTACGACCTGGGGCAACAGATACGCAGTATTTT. Its translation is CASSLRPGATDTQYF. The chain employs TRBV7-6 and TRBJ2-3; maybe TRBD1 (5 bases). The V gene lost 2 bases and the J gene lost 3 bases, with 12 bases spanning the gap. Germline V gene lookup returns CDR1 SGHVS and CDR2 FNYEAQ. The CDR3 totals 15 residues.